This T cell receptor (beta chain) was documented in a study of shared clonotypes between healthy human individuals. Study-level background: Three plates each covered CD4 naive and memory; CD8 naive two, CD8 memory one.

The CDR3 covers 12 residues. Germline-derived CDR1 and CDR2 are MNHEY and SVGAGI. V lost 2 bases to trimming and J lost 8 bases, with 9 bases between them. The repertoire was sequenced with immunoSEQ multiplex PCR; TCRdb's copy has only in-frame clones and lacks some. The sample has 2 million to 2.5 million clones; more than 85% are singletons. The rearrangement links TRBV6-5 to TRBJ1-2; D not resolved. The sequenced sample consisted of naive CD4+ T cells from PBMCs. Noted subset: CD45RA+ positively selected. The TCR originated in a man between 18 and 35 years old in good health. Some clones in this sample may be carry-over from other donors' samples. CDR3 DNA sequence: TGTGCCAGCAGTTACGGTACAGAGGGCTACACCTTC. Its protein product is CASSYGTEGYTF.